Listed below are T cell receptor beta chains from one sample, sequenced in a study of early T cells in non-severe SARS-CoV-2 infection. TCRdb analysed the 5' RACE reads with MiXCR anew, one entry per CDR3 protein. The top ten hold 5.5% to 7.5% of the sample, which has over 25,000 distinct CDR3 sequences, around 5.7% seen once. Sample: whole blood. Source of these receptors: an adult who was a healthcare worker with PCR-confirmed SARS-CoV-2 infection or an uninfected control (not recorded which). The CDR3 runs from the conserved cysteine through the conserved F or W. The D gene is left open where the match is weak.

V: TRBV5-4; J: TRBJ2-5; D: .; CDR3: CASRVSGYQETQYF
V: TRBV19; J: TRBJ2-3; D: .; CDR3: CASSMGITDTQYF
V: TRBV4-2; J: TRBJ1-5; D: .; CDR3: CASSQAATQRPQHF
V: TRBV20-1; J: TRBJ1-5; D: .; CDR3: CSAGRVWQPQHF
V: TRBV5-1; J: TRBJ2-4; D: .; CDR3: CASSPQGTQNIQYF
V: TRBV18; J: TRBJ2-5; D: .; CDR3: CASSPGSGETQYF
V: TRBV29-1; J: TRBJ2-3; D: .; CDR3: CSVMTGTDTQYF
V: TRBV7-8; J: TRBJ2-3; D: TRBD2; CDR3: CASRPRLARASTDTQYF
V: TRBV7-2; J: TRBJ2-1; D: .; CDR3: CASSLVSQGSREQFF
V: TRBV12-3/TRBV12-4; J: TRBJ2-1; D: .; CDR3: CASSLEGVMYNEQFF
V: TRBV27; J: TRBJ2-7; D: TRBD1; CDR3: CASSLLGQVDEQYF
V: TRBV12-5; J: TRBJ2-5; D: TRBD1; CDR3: CASGLGQGETQYF
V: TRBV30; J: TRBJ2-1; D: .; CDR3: CAWRGDRLYNEQFF
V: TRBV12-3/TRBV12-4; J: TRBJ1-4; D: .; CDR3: CASSFHGTTNEKLFF
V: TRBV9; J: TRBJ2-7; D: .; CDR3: CASSVAVGQSYEQYF
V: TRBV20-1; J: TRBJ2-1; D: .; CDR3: CSAAGVEQFF
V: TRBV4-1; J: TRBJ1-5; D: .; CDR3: CASSQDLGRGDQPQHF
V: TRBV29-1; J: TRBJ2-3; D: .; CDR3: CSVVLGQPGTDTQYF
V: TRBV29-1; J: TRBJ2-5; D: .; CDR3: CSVLGDPTSGSQETQYF
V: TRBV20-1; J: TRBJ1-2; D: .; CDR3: CSARENSRDDGYTF
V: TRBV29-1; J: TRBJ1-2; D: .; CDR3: CSVYREYDGYTF
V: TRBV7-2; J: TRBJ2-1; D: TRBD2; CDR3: CASSSTGTSNEQFF
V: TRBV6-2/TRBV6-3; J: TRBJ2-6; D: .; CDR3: CASSYFNSGANVLTF
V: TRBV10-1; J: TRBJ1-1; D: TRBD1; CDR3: CASSPLQGATAFF
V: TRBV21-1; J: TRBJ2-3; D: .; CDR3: CASPDTQYF
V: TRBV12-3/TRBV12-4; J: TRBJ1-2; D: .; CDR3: CASSLPPLSFRWDLDYGYTF
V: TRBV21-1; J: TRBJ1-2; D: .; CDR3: CASGVCIARERSTF
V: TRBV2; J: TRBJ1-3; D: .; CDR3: CASSPPAGSGNTIYF